These 26 T cell receptor beta chains came from one sample sequenced in a study of human T cells and chemical hapten exposure. Separate cDNA molecules received unique molecular identifiers, which the library attached to them. TCRdb ran MiXCR on the reads and lists one entry per CDR3 protein. The table has 95,000 to 150,000 distinct CDR3 sequences, approximately 9% seen once; the top ten hold just over 1.4%. From whole blood left unfractionated, total RNA was extracted. The sample comprised whole blood. Receptors were obtained from a human donor in good health. Some clones in this sample may be carry-over from other donors' samples.

The rearrangement uses TRBV6-1 and TRBJ2-1, with D perhaps TRBD1 (6 bases). V was clipped by 6 bases and J by 0 bases, with 15 bases between them. This CDR3 has 16 residues. Germline CDR1 reads MNHNS; CDR2 reads SASEGT. The CDR3 DNA sequence: TGTGCCAGCAGCCTAAACACAGGGAGCTCCTACAATGAGCAGTTCTTC. This translates into CASSLNTGSSYNEQFF.

This clonotype was seen a few times. V usage is TRBV10-3 and J usage is TRBJ2-1; 9 nucleotides agree with TRBD2. The CDR3 is 17 residues long. Trimming removed 6 bases from V and 4 bases from J; junction bases left unmatched: 13. The germline CDR1 and CDR2 sequences are ENHRY and SYGVKD. The CDR3 protein is CAIRVEIAGDAYNEQFF. The CDR3 region has the DNA TGTGCCATCAGAGTCGAAATAGCGGGAGATGCGTACAATGAGCAGTTCTTC.

This clonotype was recorded at least ten times. The rearrangement links TRBV7-2 to TRBJ1-3, with TRBD1 identical over 7 bases. CDR1 is SGHTA and CDR2 is FQGNSA in the germline V gene. Germline trimming cut 4 bases from V and 4 bases from J; bases unmatched to any gene: 10. The CDR3 covers 16 residues. The CDR3 coding sequence is TGTGCCAGCAGCTCAGACAGGGAGGGAATAGGAAACACCATATATTTT. Translated: CASSSDREGIGNTIYF.

This clonotype was seen many times. The rearrangement uses TRBV6-4 and TRBJ2-3; 12 bases are shared with TRBD2. V was clipped by 6 bases and J by 1 base; unmatched bases: 2. Germline values: CDR1 MRHNA, CDR2 SNTAGT. CDR3 length: 15 amino acids. CDR3 residues: CASSRTSGGTDTQYF. The CDR3 DNA reads as TGTGCCAGCAGCCGGACTAGCGGGGGCACAGATACGCAGTATTTT.

This clonotype was found many times. V gene TRBV5-1 combines with J gene TRBJ1-1; the match to TRBD1 covers 7 bases. V lost 5 bases to trimming and J lost 7 bases; unmatched junction nucleotides: 5. Germline V gene data show CDR1 as SGHRS and CDR2 as YFSETQ. The length of the CDR3 is 12 residues. The CDR3 DNA sequence: TGCGCCAGCAGATCGGGACAGTTTGAAGCTTTCTTT. Encoded protein: CASRSGQFEAFF.

This chain uses TRBV18 with TRBJ1-5; D is perhaps TRBD1 (6 bases). This CDR3 contains 13 residues. The ends were cut back, 4 bases at V and 4 bases at J, with 8 bases in the middle. Germline values: CDR1 KGHSH, CDR2 LQKENI. The CDR3 is CASSQGENQPQHF. CDR3 bases: TGTGCCAGCTCACAGGGGGAGAATCAGCCCCAGCATTTT.

This clonotype was observed many times. Written as DNA, the CDR3 is TGCAGTGCCACGGGACAATCCTACGAGCAGTACTTC. This codes for CSATGQSYEQYF. The rearrangement links TRBV20-1 to TRBJ2-7; possible D gene TRBD1, 6 bases. The V end lost 6 bases, the J end lost 1 base, and 10 bases lay between the germline ends. The CDR3 has 12 amino acids. The germline V gene has CDR1 DFQATT and CDR2 SNEGSKA (reference sequence).

J is TRBJ1-1 and V is TRBV29-1; D gene ambiguous. V shed 1 base and J shed 1 base, with 7 bases lying between them. CDR1 SQVTM and CDR2 ANQGSEA come from the germline V gene. CDR3 size: 13 residues. CDR3 DNA: TGCAGCGTTGAAGTTCTTGAGAACACTGAAGCTTTCTTT. Translating it yields CSVEVLENTEAFF.

The table lists this clonotype with many counts. This chain connects TRBV12-5 to TRBJ1-5; D is perhaps TRBD1 (6 bases). There are 14 residues in the CDR3. The V gene's germline CDR1 is LGHNT and CDR2 FRNRAP. V was trimmed by 3 bases and J by 7 bases, leaving 13 bases between them. The CDR3 region is CASGFWGAEQPQHF. The CDR3 nucleotides read TGTGCTAGTGGTTTTTGGGGGGCTGAGCAGCCCCAGCATTTT.

At least ten counts were recorded for this clonotype. The chain has TRBV7-2 and TRBJ1-5; no clear D. The CDR3 loop spans 14 amino acids. Trimming shortened V by 1 base and J by 0 bases, and 4 bases separated the two germline ends. Per germline, CDR1 SGHTA and CDR2 FQGNSA. This chain's CDR3 is CASSLGNSNQPQHF. In DNA form, the CDR3 reads TGTGCCAGCAGCTTAGGGAATAGCAATCAGCCCCAGCATTTT. The variable domain in full, completed from reference TRBV7-2 and TRBJ1-5, reads GAGVSQSPSNKVTEKGKDVELRCDPISGHTALYWYRQSLGQGLEFLIYFQGNSAPDKSGLPSDRFSAERTGGSVSTLTIQRTQQEDSAVYLCASSLGNSNQPQHFGDGTRLSIL.

Only a few counts were recorded for this clonotype. The chain joins TRBV11-2 to TRBJ2-1; perhaps TRBD2 as D (6 bases). The V end lost 2 bases, the J end lost 4 bases, and 9 bases lay between the germline ends. Germline V lookup: CDR1 SGHAT, CDR2 FQNNGV. CDR3 size: 14 residues. DNA for the CDR3: TGTGCCAGCAGCTTAATACTAGCTTACAATGAGCAGTTCTTC. This encodes CASSLILAYNEQFF.

This chain connects TRBV18 to TRBJ2-3; a possible D gene is TRBD1 (5 bases). The CDR3 totals 14 residues. V lost 8 bases and J 0 bases, leaving 12 bases between the germline ends. Germline CDR1 and CDR2: KGHSH and LQKENI. CDR3 loop: CASNRQQSTDTQYF. The DNA of the CDR3 is TGTGCCAGCAATCGACAGCAAAGCACAGATACGCAGTATTTT.

In its sample, this clonotype ranks as large (0.1 to 1%). The chain is built from TRBV7-2 and TRBJ2-7; D gene ambiguous. Germline CDR1 SGHTA, CDR2 FQGNSA. The CDR3 spans 14 residues. Deletions cut 2 bases from V and 4 bases from J, with 12 bases between. As DNA, the CDR3 is TGTGCCAGCAGCTTAAGGGAAAACTCTTACGAGCAGTACTTC. Its translation is CASSLRENSYEQYF.

The chain links TRBV3-1 to TRBJ1-2; D is undetermined. Trimming removed 0 bases from V and 6 bases from J, with 11 bases in between. CDR3 length: 14 amino acids. Looked up from germline, CDR1 is LGHDT and CDR2 is YNNKEL (reference sequence). The CDR3: CASSQDRGRDGYTF. DNA for the CDR3: TGTGCCAGCAGCCAAGATAGAGGGAGGGATGGCTACACCTTC.

This clonotype has at least ten counts. The gene calls are TRBV20-1 and TRBJ1-4; no clear D gene. The V and J ends lost 3 bases and 6 bases respectively, with 11 bases between them. Germline lookup yields CDR1 DFQATT and CDR2 SNEGSKA (reference sequence). The CDR3 is 13 amino acids. The CDR3 protein is CSARPLVDEKLFF. CDR3 in DNA: TGCAGTGCTAGGCCCCTCGTAGATGAAAAACTGTTTTTT.

The chain couples TRBV5-6 to TRBJ2-7; 10 nucleotides match TRBD2. Per germline, CDR1 SGHDT and CDR2 YYEEEE. J was trimmed by 2 bases and V by 0 bases; bases with no gene match: 5. The CDR3 is made up of 16 amino acids. This CDR3 is CASSLASSGGPYEQYF. CDR3 nucleotides: TGTGCCAGCAGCTTGGCCTCTAGCGGGGGACCCTACGAGCAGTACTTC.

A remark on this clonotype: This sequence may be a read error, since a much larger clone differs from it by one base. The chain uses TRBV6-2 or TRBV6-3 and TRBJ1-5, with 9 bases fitting TRBD1. This CDR3 is built from 16 residues. Germline CDR1 MNHEY, CDR2 SVGEGT. J gave up 2 bases and V 9 bases, and 11 bases lay outside the gene matches. CDR3 DNA sequence: TGTGCCAGAAGTGCCCACAGGGGGCAGGGCAATCAGCCCCAGCATTTT. This encodes CARSAHRGQGNQPQHF.

This clonotype was seen many times. The gene calls are TRBV4-2 and TRBJ2-7; TRBD2 might be the D (6 bases). V shed 1 base and J shed 0 bases, with 10 bases lying between them. The CDR3 loop spans 15 amino acids. CDR1 and CDR2 (germline): LGHNA, YNFKEQ. CDR3 sequence: CASSQGTMSSYEQYF. The CDR3 DNA follows: TGTGCCAGCAGCCAAGGGACTATGAGCTCCTACGAGCAGTACTTC.

The table lists this clonotype with a few counts. The chain employs TRBV20-1 and TRBJ2-7; no clear D gene. CDR1 is DFQATT and CDR2 is SNEGSKA in the germline V gene (reference sequence). The CDR3 runs to 13 residues. V gave up 3 bases and J gave up 4 bases, with 13 bases separating them. The CDR3 here is CSARGNRAYEQYF. The CDR3 nucleotides read TGCAGTGCTAGGGGAAATAGGGCATACGAGCAGTACTTC.

This clonotype appeared a few times. This chain joins TRBV27 and TRBJ2-7, with 12 bases identical to TRBD2. The CDR3 has 16 residues. The V and J ends lost 6 bases and 7 bases, in that order; junction bases with no gene match: 13. Looked up from germline, CDR1 is MNHEY and CDR2 is SMNVEV (reference sequence). The CDR3 region is CASRGTSGLRAWEQYF. The CDR3 DNA is TGTGCCAGCAGGGGGACTAGCGGGCTACGGGCCTGGGAGCAGTACTTC.

Only a few counts were recorded for this clonotype. The DNA of the CDR3 is TGTGCCAGCAGTCCCCTAGACCGAGATACGCAGTATTTT. As protein: CASSPLDRDTQYF. This rearrangement joins TRBV27 to TRBJ2-3; D unresolved. Trimming shortened V by 5 bases and J by 5 bases, and 11 bases separated the two germline ends. This CDR3 contains 13 residues. The germline V gene encodes CDR1 MNHEY and CDR2 SMNVEV (reference sequence).

This clonotype was observed many times. The chain uses TRBV15 and TRBJ1-1; D perhaps matches TRBD1 (5 bases). The CDR3 covers 16 residues. V was shortened by 1 base and J by 3 bases, with 15 bases between the two germline ends. Germline V CDR1 and CDR2: LNHNV, YYDKDF (reference sequence). In DNA form, the CDR3 reads TGTGCCACCAGCAGAGGTCTACAGGCGACGGACACTGAAGCTTTCTTT. Translation: CATSRGLQATDTEAFF.

In this sample, this clonotype turned up a few times. This chain links TRBV14 with TRBJ2-2, with TRBD1 identical over 9 bases. The CDR3 runs 16 residues. CDR1 is SGHDN and CDR2 is FVKESK in the germline V gene. J was trimmed by 6 bases and V by 2 bases; bases with no gene match: 7. The CDR3 loop is CASSQIQGARAGELFF. CDR3 coding DNA: TGTGCCAGCAGCCAAATACAGGGGGCGCGTGCCGGGGAGCTGTTTTTT.

Many counts were recorded for this clonotype. This rearrangement joins TRBV4-3 to TRBJ1-1, with 11 bases lining up with TRBD1. V trimming: 2 bases; J trimming: 0 bases; junction bases outside the gene matches: 14. The CDR3 is 20 residues long. CDR1 and CDR2 (germline): LGHNA, YSLEER. The CDR3 nucleotides are TGCGCCAGCAGCCAATTTGGCGGCGGGACAGGGGGGACTTTGAACACTGAAGCTTTCTTT. Translation: CASSQFGGGTGGTLNTEAFF.

This clonotype was counted ten times or more. The CDR3 DNA reads as TGTGCCAGCAGTTACGTCGGGACAGCCAACATTCAGTACTTC. Its translation is CASSYVGTANIQYF. The chain links TRBV6-2 or TRBV6-3 to TRBJ2-4; 7 bases match TRBD1. CDR3 length equals 14 residues. V was clipped by 2 bases and J by 7 bases; unmatched bases: 5. Germline-derived CDR1 and CDR2 are MNHEY and SVGEGT.

Here the CDR3 DNA reads TGTGCTAGTGCCATGCCAGATACGCAGTATTTT. Translation: CASAMPDTQYF. The V and J genes are TRBV12-5 and TRBJ2-3; D is uncertain. This CDR3 contains 11 residues. V shed 7 bases and J shed 4 bases, with 6 bases lying between them. The germline V gene encodes CDR1 LGHNT and CDR2 FRNRAP. The full variable domain, its missing parts supplied by reference TRBV12-5 and TRBJ2-3, is DARVTQTPRHKVTEMGQEVTMRCQPILGHNTVFWYRQTMMQGLELLAYFRNRAPLDDSGMPKDRFSAEMPDATLATLKIQPSEPRDSAVYFCASAMPDTQYFGPGTRLTVL.